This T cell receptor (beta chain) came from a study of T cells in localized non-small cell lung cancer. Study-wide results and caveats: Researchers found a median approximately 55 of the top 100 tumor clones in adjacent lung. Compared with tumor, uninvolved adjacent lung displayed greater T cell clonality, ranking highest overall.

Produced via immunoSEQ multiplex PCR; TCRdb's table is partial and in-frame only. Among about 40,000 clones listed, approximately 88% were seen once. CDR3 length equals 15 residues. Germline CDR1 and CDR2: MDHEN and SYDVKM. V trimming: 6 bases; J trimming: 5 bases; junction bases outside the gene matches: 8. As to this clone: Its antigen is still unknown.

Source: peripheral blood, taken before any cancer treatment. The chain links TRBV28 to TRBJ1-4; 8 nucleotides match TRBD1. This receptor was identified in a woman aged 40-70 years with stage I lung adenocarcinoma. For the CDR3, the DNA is TGTGCCAGCAGCCCGACAGGGGCAGGAAATGAAAAACTGTTTTTT. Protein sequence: CASSPTGAGNEKLFF.